These 17 T cell receptor beta chains came from one sample sequenced in a study of cytomegalovirus exposure and HLA in healthy donors. The PCR was carried out with 60 Vbeta primers and 13 Jbeta primers. Generated by immunoSEQ multiplex PCR, the TCRdb table keeps only in-frame clones and is missing some. The table records about 200,000 clones, 79% of them present only once. The source material was PBMCs. The source is a man aged 45-65 years in good health and CMV-seronegative.

The chain carries TRBV19 and TRBJ1-3, with unresolved D. From germline, CDR1 is LNHDA and CDR2 SQIVND (reference sequence). This CDR3 has 18 residues. Trimming took 1 base from V and 0 from J, leaving 16 bases between them. This CDR3 reads CASSIVLPGGGSGNTIYF. In nucleotides, the CDR3 is TGTGCCAGTAGTATAGTCCTACCCGGCGGTGGCTCTGGAAACACCATATATTTT. The full variable domain, its missing parts supplied by reference TRBV19 and TRBJ1-3, is DGGITQSPKYLFRKEGQNVTLSCEQNLNHDAMYWYRQDPGQGLRLIYYSQIVNDFQKGDIAEGYSVSREKKESFPLTVTSAQKNPTAFYLCASSIVLPGGGSGNTIYFGEGSWLTVV.

The chain combines TRBV18 with TRBJ2-5; TRBD1 matches at 7 bases. The J segment lost 6 bases and the V segment lost 0 bases, leaving 7 bases of the junction unmatched. The CDR3 runs 15 residues. Germline-derived CDR1 and CDR2 are KGHSH and LQKENI. CDR3 amino acids: CASSPPTPTGQTQYF. As DNA, the CDR3 is TGTGCCAGCTCACCACCGACCCCGACAGGGCAGACCCAGTACTTC. Using reference TRBV18 and TRBJ2-5 for the parts outside the CDR3, the full variable domain is NAGVMQNPRHLVRRRGQEARLRCSPMKGHSHVYWYRQLPEEGLKFMVYLQKENIIDESGMPKERFSAEFPKEGPSILRIQQVVRGDSAAYFCASSPPTPTGQTQYFGPGTRLLVL.

This rearrangement joins TRBV2 to TRBJ1-5, with 11 bases fitting TRBD1. There are 14 residues in the CDR3. Germline assignment: CDR1 SNHLY and CDR2 FYNNEI. Trimming removed 7 bases from V and 9 bases from J; junction bases left unmatched: 8. CDR3 nucleotides: TGTGCCAGCATCGGGACAGGGGGGTTGGGGCCCCAGCATTTT. Protein: CASIGTGGLGPQHF.

The chain joins TRBV5-1 to TRBJ1-1; the match to TRBD1 covers 8 bases. The V gene end was trimmed by 4 bases and the J gene end by 7 bases; junction bases not matched to a gene: 9. Germline V CDR1 and CDR2: SGHRS, YFSETQ. CDR3 size: 14 residues. The CDR3 spells CASSPGQGGGEAFF. The CDR3 bases are TGCGCCAGCAGCCCCGGACAGGGTGGAGGTGAAGCTTTCTTT.

V and J are TRBV28 and TRBJ1-1; 7 bases are a match to TRBD1. The CDR3 is 15 amino acids. The trim removed 4 bases at V and 6 bases at J, leaving 11 bases unmatched. Germline V CDR1 and CDR2: MDHEN, SYDVKM. In DNA form, the CDR3 reads TGTGCCAGCAGTTCAATGACAGGGCTGTGGGCTGAAGCTTTCTTT. This sequence encodes CASSSMTGLWAEAFF.

The chain uses TRBV7-8 and TRBJ1-5, with 8 bases identical to TRBD1. CDR1 and CDR2 (germline): SGHVS, FQNEAQ. The ends lost 5 bases at V and 2 bases at J; junction bases unmatched: 5. CDR3 length: 15 residues. The CDR3, as DNA: TGTGCCAGCAGCCCGGAGACAGGGGGCAATCAGCCCCAGCATTTT. Its translation: CASSPETGGNQPQHF.

In this sample, this clone turned up a few times. The rearrangement joins TRBV5-4 to TRBJ1-1, with TRBD1 as a possible D gene (6 bases). The V end lost 0 bases, the J end lost 0 bases, and 9 bases lay between the germline ends. There are 15 residues in the CDR3. In germline, CDR1 is SGHNT, CDR2 YYREEE (reference sequence). DNA of the CDR3: TGTGCCAGCAGCTTGGCCGGACAGATGAACACTGAAGCTTTCTTT. Translated: CASSLAGQMNTEAFF.

In its sample, this clone was seen once. The chain couples TRBV19 to TRBJ1-4; possibly TRBD1 for D (5 bases). Trimming took 8 bases from V and 7 from J, leaving 20 bases between them. Germline loops: CDR1 LNHDA, CDR2 SQIVND (reference sequence). This CDR3 comprises 15 residues. CDR3 bases: TGTGCCAGTGCTCCTATGGGGCAGGGCAGTGAAAAACTGTTTTTT. Its protein product is CASAPMGQGSEKLFF.

The gene calls are TRBV7-2 and TRBJ1-2; 7 bases agree with TRBD1. The germline CDR1 and CDR2 sequences are SGHTA and FQGNSA. The CDR3 runs to 15 residues. V lost 1 base and J lost 3; bases outside the gene matches: 5. As DNA, the CDR3 is TGTGCCAGCAGCTTAGACAGGGGCTCCTACTATGGCTACACCTTC. Residues: CASSLDRGSYYGYTF.

V is TRBV6-5 and J is TRBJ2-3; the match to TRBD2 covers 12 bases. This CDR3 is 15 amino acids long. Germline CDR1 and CDR2: MNHEY and SVGAGI. J was trimmed by 4 bases and V by 6 bases; bases with no gene match: 5. The CDR3 reads CASSARLAGADTQYF. The CDR3 bases are TGTGCCAGCAGCGCCAGACTAGCGGGAGCAGATACGCAGTATTTT.

The gene calls are TRBV5-1 and TRBJ1-3, with D unclear. The CDR3 has 13 amino acids. Germline lookup yields CDR1 SGHRS and CDR2 YFSETQ. Trimming left V 5 bases short and J 0 bases short, with 6 bases between. In nucleotides, the CDR3 is TGCGCCAGCAGTACCTACTCTGGAAACACCATATATTTT. This encodes CASSTYSGNTIYF.

A few counts support this clone. V gene TRBV27 combines with J gene TRBJ2-7; possible D gene TRBD1, 6 bases. V was pared by 3 bases and J by 2 bases, with 8 bases between. Germline V lookup: CDR1 MNHEY, CDR2 SMNVEV (reference sequence). This CDR3 region has 13 residues. CDR3 protein: CASSFRGPYEQYF. The CDR3 DNA is TGTGCCAGCAGTTTCAGGGGTCCCTACGAGCAGTACTTC.

The rearrangement uses TRBV15 and TRBJ2-7, with TRBD1 matching 9 bases. V shed 3 bases and J 4 bases; nucleotides not matched to a gene: 7. The CDR3 runs to 15 residues. Germline V lookup: CDR1 LNHNV, CDR2 YYDKDF (reference sequence). CDR3 DNA sequence: TGTGCCACCAGCAGGGCCTGGGGACAGGGTTACGAGCAGTACTTC. Translating it yields CATSRAWGQGYEQYF. Using reference TRBV15 and TRBJ2-7 for the parts outside the CDR3, the full variable domain is DAMVIQNPRYQVTQFGKPVTLSCSQTLNHNVMYWYQQKSSQAPKLLFHYYDKDFNNEADTPDNFQSRRPNTSFCFLDIRSPGLGDTAMYLCATSRAWGQGYEQYFGPGTRLTVT.

The chain joins TRBV9 to TRBJ1-1; perhaps TRBD1 as D (6 bases). Germline loops: CDR1 SGDLS, CDR2 YYNGEE. V lost 0 bases and J 1 base, leaving 10 bases between the germline ends. The CDR3 has 15 residues. CDR3 nucleotide sequence: TGTGCCAGCAGCGTAGACACAGGGCGGAACACTGAAGCTTTCTTT. This translates into CASSVDTGRNTEAFF.

The chain carries TRBV27 and TRBJ2-1, with 14 bases lining up with TRBD2. The CDR3 runs 18 residues. Germline V gives CDR1 MNHEY, CDR2 SMNVEV (reference sequence). Trimming took 2 bases from V and 7 from J; bases not matched to a gene: 10. The CDR3 bases are TGTGCCAGCAGTTTAGTCCCCGGGACTAGCGGGAGTTGGAATGAGCAGTTCTTC. Translated: CASSLVPGTSGSWNEQFF.

The rearrangement links TRBV18 to TRBJ1-1; TRBD1 matches 10 bases. The germline V gene has CDR1 KGHSH and CDR2 LQKENI. The CDR3 spans 14 residues. V was clipped by 3 bases and J by 10 bases; unmatched bases: 8. CDR3 in amino acids: CASSPGTGDFGAFF. CDR3 nucleotide sequence: TGTGCCAGCTCACCCGGGACAGGGGATTTCGGAGCTTTCTTT.

V is TRBV28 and J is TRBJ2-7, with 11 bases matching TRBD2. Germline V gene data show CDR1 as MDHEN and CDR2 as SYDVKM. The CDR3 has 15 residues. V trimming: 2 bases; J trimming: 7 bases; junction bases outside the gene matches: 7. CDR3 loop: CASSLLAGGSGEQYF. CDR3 bases: TGTGCCAGCAGTTTACTAGCGGGAGGTTCGGGGGAGCAGTACTTC.